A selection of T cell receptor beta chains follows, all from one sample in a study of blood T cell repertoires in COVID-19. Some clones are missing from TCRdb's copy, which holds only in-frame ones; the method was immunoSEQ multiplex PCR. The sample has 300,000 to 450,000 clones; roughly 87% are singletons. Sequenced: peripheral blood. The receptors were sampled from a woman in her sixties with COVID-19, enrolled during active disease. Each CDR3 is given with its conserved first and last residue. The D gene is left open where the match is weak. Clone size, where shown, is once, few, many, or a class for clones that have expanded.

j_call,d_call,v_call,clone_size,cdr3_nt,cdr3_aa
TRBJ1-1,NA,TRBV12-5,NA,TGTGCTAGTGGTCTAGGGGTTGTTGTTCGGGCTTTCTTT,CASGLGVVVRAFF
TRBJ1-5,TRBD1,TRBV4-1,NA,TGCGCCAGCAGCCGGGACAGGGGATCGGATCAGCCCCAGCATTTT,CASSRDRGSDQPQHF
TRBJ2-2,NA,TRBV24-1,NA,TGTGCCACCAGTGATTTTGGCAGGACGAACACCGGGGAGCTGTTTTTT,CATSDFGRTNTGELFF
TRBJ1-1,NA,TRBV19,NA,TGTGCCAGTAGCTGGGGCCCGGGACAAGGAACTGAAGCTTTCTTT,CASSWGPGQGTEAFF
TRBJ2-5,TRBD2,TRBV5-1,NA,TGCGCCAGCAGCTTGGGACCTAGCGGAGCACGCCAAGAGACCCAGTACTTC,CASSLGPSGARQETQYF
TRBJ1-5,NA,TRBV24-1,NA,TGTGCCACCAGTGAGGGCCGTAGCAATCAGCCCCAGCATTTT,CATSEGRSNQPQHF
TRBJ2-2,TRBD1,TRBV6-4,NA,TGTGCCAGCGGACAGGGGGACACCGGGGAGCTGTTTTTT,CASGQGDTGELFF
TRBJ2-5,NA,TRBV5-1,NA,TGCGCCAGCTCCACCGGGATCAGAGAGACCCAGTACTTC,CASSTGIRETQYF
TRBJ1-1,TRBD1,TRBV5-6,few,TGTGCCAGCAGCTTGAGGCAGGGGGCGAGACAAAGGACTGAAGCTTTCTTT,CASSLRQGARQRTEAFF
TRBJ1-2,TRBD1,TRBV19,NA,TGTGCCAGTACCCGAACCACAGGGGTGAGCGGCTACACCTTC,CASTRTTGVSGYTF
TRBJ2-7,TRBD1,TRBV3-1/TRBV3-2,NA,TGTGCCACGGGACAGCTCTACGAGCAGTACTTC,CATGQLYEQYF
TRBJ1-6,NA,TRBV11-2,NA,TGTGCCAGCAGGTCCAAAACAGGGACCAATTCACCCCTCCACTTT,CASRSKTGTNSPLHF
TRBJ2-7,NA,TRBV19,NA,TGTGCCAGTAGTTCCGGGGACATCACCTATCCGCAGTACTTC,CASSSGDITYPQYF
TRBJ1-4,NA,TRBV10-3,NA,TGTGCCGTCCGTGGCGGCAGAGACGCAACTAATGAAAAACTGTTTTTT,CAVRGGRDATNEKLFF
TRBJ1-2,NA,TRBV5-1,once,TGCGCCAGCAGCTTGGAAGGGAGCCTCTATGGCTACACCTTC,CASSLEGSLYGYTF
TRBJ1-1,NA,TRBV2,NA,TGTGCCAGCAGTGAAAAACGGGCTGAAGCTTTCTTT,CASSEKRAEAFF
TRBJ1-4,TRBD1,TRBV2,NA,TGTGCCAGCGCGACAGGGGGCCAGGAAAAACTGTTTTTT,CASATGGQEKLFF
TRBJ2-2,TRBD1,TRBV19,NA,TGTGCCAGTAGTAGCAAGGACAGGGCACCTTACACCGGGGAGCTGTTTTTT,CASSSKDRAPYTGELFF
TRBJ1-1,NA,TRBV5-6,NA,TGTGCCAGCAGCTTGTTGCAGGGCATGAACACTGAAGCTTTCTTT,CASSLLQGMNTEAFF
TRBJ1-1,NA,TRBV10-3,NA,TGTGCCATCAGTCCGGGACTTACGAACACTGAAGCTTTCTTT,CAISPGLTNTEAFF
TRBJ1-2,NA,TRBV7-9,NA,TGTGCCAGCAGCTCCGGGTTCCCCCCGGGGGGCTACACCTTC,CASSSGFPPGGYTF
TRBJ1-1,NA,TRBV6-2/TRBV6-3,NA,TGTGCCAGCAGCCCCGCACTTAACACTGAAGCTTTCTTT,CASSPALNTEAFF
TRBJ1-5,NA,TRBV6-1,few,TGTGCCAGCAGTGAACAGTTAACCAATCAGCCCCAGCATTTT,CASSEQLTNQPQHF
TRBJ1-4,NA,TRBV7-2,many,TGTGCCAGCAGCCCCCAGACAGGCATTAATGAAAAACTGTTTTTT,CASSPQTGINEKLFF
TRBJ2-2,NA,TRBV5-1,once,TGCGCCAGCAGCTTGGCCGGACTTAACACCGGGGAGCTGTTTTTT,CASSLAGLNTGELFF
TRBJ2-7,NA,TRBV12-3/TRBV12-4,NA,TGTGCCAGCAGTTTAGGCGGGGGCGGCGAGCAGTACTTC,CASSLGGGGEQYF
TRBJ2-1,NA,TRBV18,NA,TGTGCCAGCTCTCGAAGGGGTAATGAGCAGTTCTTC,CASSRRGNEQFF
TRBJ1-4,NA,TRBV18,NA,TGTGCCAGCTCACCCGTTTTTGGAAAGGGCGGGCCCCTGATTGAAGGACTGTTTTTT,CASSPVFGKGGPLIEGLFF
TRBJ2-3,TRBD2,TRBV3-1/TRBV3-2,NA,TGTGCCAGCAGCGCTAGACTAGCGGGGCGAATAGATACGCAGTATTTT,CASSARLAGRIDTQYF
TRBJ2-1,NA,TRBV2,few,TGTGCCAGCAGTGGGGATCGGGGCAATGAGCAGTTCTTC,CASSGDRGNEQFF
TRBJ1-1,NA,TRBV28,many,TGTGCCAGCAGTAATCTCGGGGGGGCTGTGACTGAAGCTTTCTTT,CASSNLGGAVTEAFF
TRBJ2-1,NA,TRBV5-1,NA,TGCGCCAGCAGCTTCGGGGGTGGTTACAATGAGCAGTTCTTC,CASSFGGGYNEQFF
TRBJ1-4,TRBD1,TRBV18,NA,TGTGCCAGCTCACCCCTCGGGACAGGGAATGAAAAACTGTTTTTT,CASSPLGTGNEKLFF
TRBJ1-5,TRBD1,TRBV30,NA,TGTGCCTGGGCCCGGACAGGCCAATTTAATCAGCCCCAGCATTTT,CAWARTGQFNQPQHF
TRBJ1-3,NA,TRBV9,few,TGTGCCAGCAGCGCCCAGGGAACTGGAAACACCATATATTTT,CASSAQGTGNTIYF
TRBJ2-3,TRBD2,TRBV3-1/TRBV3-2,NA,TGTGCCAGCAGCCAAGCTCCACTAGCGGGGGGTGCAGATACGCAGTATTTT,CASSQAPLAGGADTQYF
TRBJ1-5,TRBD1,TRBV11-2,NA,TGTGCCAGCAGTGGACAGGGGGCTGGCAATCAGCCCCAGCATTTT,CASSGQGAGNQPQHF
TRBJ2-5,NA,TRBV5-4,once,TGTGCCAGCAGCTTGGACTCCCGCCAAGAGACCCAGTACTTC,CASSLDSRQETQYF
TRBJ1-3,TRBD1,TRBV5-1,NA,TGCGCCAGCAGCCAGGGGACAGGGGGCGAAAACACCATATATTTT,CASSQGTGGENTIYF
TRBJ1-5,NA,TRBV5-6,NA,TGTGCCAGCAGCCGTGAACCCGGTCAGCCCCAGCATTTT,CASSREPGQPQHF
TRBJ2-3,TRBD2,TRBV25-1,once,TGTGCCAGCAGTGAAATGGGCGGGGGGGCCCCAGATACGCAGTATTTT,CASSEMGGGAPDTQYF
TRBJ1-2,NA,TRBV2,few,TGTGCCAGCAGTGCCATTAACTATGGCTACACCTTC,CASSAINYGYTF
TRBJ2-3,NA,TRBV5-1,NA,TGCGCCACCCGAGCAGGGACAGATACGCAGTATTTT,CATRAGTDTQYF
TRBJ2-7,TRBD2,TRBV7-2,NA,TGTGCCAGCAGCATTGGGACTAGCGGTGCTTACGAGCAGTACTTC,CASSIGTSGAYEQYF
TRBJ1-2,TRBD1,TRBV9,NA,TGTGCCAGCAGCTCAACGGGACAGGGGACTTATGGCTACACCTTC,CASSSTGQGTYGYTF
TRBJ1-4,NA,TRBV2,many,TGTGCCAGCACCGGGACTAGGGAAGAAAAACTGTTTTTT,CASTGTREEKLFF
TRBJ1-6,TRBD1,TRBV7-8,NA,TGTGCCAGCAGCCTAGATACTACTTGGACAGGCGGTCATTCACCCCTCCACTTT,CASSLDTTWTGGHSPLHF
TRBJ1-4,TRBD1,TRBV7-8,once,TGTGCCAGCAGCCTACGTGGACAGGGTGTTTGGGCCACCTCTTCTAATGAAAAACTGTTTTTT,CASSLRGQGVWATSSNEKLFF
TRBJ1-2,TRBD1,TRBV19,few,TGTGCCGCCTCCCGGACAGGCTTATCGGTTAGTGGCTACACCTTC,CAASRTGLSVSGYTF
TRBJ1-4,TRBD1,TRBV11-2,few,TGTGCCAGCAGCCCCCAGGGGGCAACTAATGAAAAACTGTTTTTT,CASSPQGATNEKLFF
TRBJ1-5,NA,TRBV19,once,TGTGCCAGTAGTATACAGGGGATGGGTCAGCCCCAGCATTTT,CASSIQGMGQPQHF
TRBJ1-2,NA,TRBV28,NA,TGTGCCAGCAGTTCGACAGGCGACGTCTATGGCTACACCTTC,CASSSTGDVYGYTF
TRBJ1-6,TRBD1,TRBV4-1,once,TGCGCCAGCAGCCCCGGACAGGGGAAGTCACCCCTCCACTTT,CASSPGQGKSPLHF
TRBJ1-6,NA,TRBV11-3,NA,TGTGCCAGCAGCTTGGGCAGGAATTCACCCCTCCACTTT,CASSLGRNSPLHF
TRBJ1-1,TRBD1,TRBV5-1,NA,TGCGCCAGCAGCCTACAACCATTAGGACAGGGGGCATGGGAAGCTTTCTTT,CASSLQPLGQGAWEAFF
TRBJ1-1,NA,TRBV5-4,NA,TGTGCCAGCACCATGGGCGGGCAGAACACTGAAGCTTTCTTT,CASTMGGQNTEAFF
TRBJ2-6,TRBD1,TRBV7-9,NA,TGTGCCAGCAGCTTTCAGGGGGCATTGGGGGCCAACGTCCTGACTTTC,CASSFQGALGANVLTF